This TCR beta chain was sequenced during a study of T cell responses to AZD1222 COVID-19 vaccine. The study, taken as a whole, reports: White British ancestry dominated among donors, who included more females, and clonal diversity was possibly underestimated.

J lost 5 bases, V lost 2 bases, and 9 bases had no gene match. The CDR3 totals 17 residues. CDR1 MNHEY and CDR2 SVGEGT come from the germline V gene. This clone was detected only once. Its antigen is as yet unknown. Measured with immunoSEQ multiplex PCR; TCRdb has only the in-frame clones, and not every one. In the table there are 200,000 or so clones, approximately 91% of which are singletons. The chain has TRBV6-2 or TRBV6-3 and TRBJ2-1; 10 nucleotides line up with TRBD2. The sequencing used peripheral blood, collected on day 0 of AZD1222 vaccination. This receptor was taken from an adult in good health. The CDR3 here is CASSYLLAGAGNNEQFF. For the CDR3, the DNA is TGTGCCAGCAGTTACCTCCTAGCGGGAGCGGGCAACAATGAGCAGTTCTTC.